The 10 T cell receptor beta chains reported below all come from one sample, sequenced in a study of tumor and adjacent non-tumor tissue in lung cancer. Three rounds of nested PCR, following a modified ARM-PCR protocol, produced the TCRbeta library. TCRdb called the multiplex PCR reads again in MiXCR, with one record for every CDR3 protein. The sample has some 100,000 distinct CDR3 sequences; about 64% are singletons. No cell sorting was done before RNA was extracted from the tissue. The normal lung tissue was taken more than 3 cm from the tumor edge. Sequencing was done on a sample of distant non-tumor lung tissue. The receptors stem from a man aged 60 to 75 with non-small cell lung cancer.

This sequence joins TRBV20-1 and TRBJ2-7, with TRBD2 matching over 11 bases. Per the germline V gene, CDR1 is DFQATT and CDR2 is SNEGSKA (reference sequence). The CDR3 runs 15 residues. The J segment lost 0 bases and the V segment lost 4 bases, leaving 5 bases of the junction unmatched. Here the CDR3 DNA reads TGCAGTGCTATAACTAGCGGGAGTGGCTCCTACGAGCAGTACTTC. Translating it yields CSAITSGSGSYEQYF.

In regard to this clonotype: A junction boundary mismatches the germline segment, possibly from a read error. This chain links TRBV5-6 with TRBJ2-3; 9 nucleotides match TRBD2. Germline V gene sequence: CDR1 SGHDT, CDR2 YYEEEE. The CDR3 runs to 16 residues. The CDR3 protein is CASSLEEAGGADMQYF. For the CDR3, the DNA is TGTGCCAGCAGCTTGGAAGAAGCGGGAGGCGCAGATATGCAGTATTTT.

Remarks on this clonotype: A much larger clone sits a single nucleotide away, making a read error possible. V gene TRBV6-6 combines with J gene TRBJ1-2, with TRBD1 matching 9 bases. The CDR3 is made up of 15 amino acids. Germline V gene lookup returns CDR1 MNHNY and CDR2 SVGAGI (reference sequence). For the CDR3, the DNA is TGTGTCAGCAGCACTGGACAGGGGACCGCTTCGGGCTACACCTTC. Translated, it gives CVSSTGQGTASGYTF.

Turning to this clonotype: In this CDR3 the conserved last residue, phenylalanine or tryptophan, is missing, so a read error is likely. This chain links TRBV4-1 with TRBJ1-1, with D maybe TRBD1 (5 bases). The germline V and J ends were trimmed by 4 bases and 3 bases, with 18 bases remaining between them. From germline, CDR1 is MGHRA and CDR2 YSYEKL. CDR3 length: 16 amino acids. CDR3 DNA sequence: TGCGCCAGCAGCCCCCAGGGAAGCACCCTGGACACTGAAGCTTTCTAT. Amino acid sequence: CASSPQGSTLDTEAFY.

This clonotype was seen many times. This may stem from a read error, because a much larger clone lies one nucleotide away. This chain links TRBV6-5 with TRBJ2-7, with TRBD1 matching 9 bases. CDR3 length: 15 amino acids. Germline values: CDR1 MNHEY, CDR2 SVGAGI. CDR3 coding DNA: TGTGCCAGCAGTCAACCCGGGACAGGGACTTACGAGCGGTACTTC. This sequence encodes CASSQPGTGTYERYF.

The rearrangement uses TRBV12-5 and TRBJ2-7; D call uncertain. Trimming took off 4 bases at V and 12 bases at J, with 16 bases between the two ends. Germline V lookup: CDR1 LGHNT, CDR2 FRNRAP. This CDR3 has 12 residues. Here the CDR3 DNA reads TGTGCTAGTGGTTCGTTATCCTACGAACGGTACTTC. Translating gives CASGSLSYERYF.

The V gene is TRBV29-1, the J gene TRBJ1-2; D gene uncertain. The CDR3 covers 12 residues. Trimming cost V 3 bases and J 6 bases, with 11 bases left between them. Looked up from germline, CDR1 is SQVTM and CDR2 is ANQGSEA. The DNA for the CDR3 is TGCAGCGTTGACTTGCTTGTTAATGGCTACACCTTC. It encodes CSVDLLVNGYTF.

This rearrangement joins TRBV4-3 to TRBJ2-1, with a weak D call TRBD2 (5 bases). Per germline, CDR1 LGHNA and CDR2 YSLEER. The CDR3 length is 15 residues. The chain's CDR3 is CSGSQTRVDYNEQFF. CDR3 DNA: TGCTCCGGCAGCCAAACGCGGGTGGACTACAATGAGCAGTTCTTC.

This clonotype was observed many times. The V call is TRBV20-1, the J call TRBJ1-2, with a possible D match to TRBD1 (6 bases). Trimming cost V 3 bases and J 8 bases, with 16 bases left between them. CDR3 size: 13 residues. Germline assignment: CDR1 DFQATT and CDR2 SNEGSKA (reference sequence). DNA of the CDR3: TGCAGTGCTAGTTCCGGGGGGCCTCGAGGCTACACCTTC. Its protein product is CSASSGGPRGYTF.

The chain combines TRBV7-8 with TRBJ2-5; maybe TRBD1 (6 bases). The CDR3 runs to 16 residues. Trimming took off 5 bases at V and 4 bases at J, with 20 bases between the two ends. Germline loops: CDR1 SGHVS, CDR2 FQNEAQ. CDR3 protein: CASSRNPTGLGETQYF. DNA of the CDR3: TGTGCCAGCAGCCGAAACCCCACAGGGTTGGGAGAGACCCAGTACTTC.